The 30 T cell receptor beta chains in this list originate from one sample, sequenced in a study of prognosis after radiotherapy for stage I lung cancer. From genomic DNA, two-round multiplex PCR was used to amplify TCR beta CDR3. Primers specific to each TRBV and TRBJ gene drove first-round PCR. TCRdb re-called the multiplex PCR reads with MiXCR, one entry per CDR3 protein. The data contain about 30,000 distinct CDR3 sequences, around 31% of them singletons. The starting material was PBMCs, obtained before or after stereotactic body radiation therapy (not recorded which). The receptors were sampled from a donor over 45 with non-small cell lung cancer.

Notes on this clonotype: One junction end disagrees with the germline gene, perhaps due to a read error. The chain has TRBV12-3 or TRBV12-4 and TRBJ2-7; 7 nucleotides agree with TRBD1. The CDR3 sequence is 13 residues long. The CDR3 DNA reads as TGTGCGAGCAGGGCGACAGGGACCTACGAGCCGTACTTC. Translating gives CASRATGTYEPYF.

This chain joins TRBV27 and TRBJ2-7; TRBD1 agrees at 7 bases. There are 14 residues in the CDR3. Germline V lookup: CDR1 MNHEY, CDR2 SMNVEV (reference sequence). The ends lost 5 bases at V and 0 bases at J; junction bases unmatched: 4. CDR3 coding DNA: TGTGCCAGCAGTCGACAGGGCAACTCCTACGAGCAGTACTTC. It specifies CASSRQGNSYEQYF.

On this clonotype: A read error is possible here, since a much larger clone lies one base away. The rearrangement joins TRBV5-6 to TRBJ2-5, with D perhaps being TRBD1 or TRBD2 (6 bases each). The CDR3 consists of 14 residues. Per the germline V gene, CDR1 is SGHDT and CDR2 is YYEEEE. The CDR3 here is CANSLVGGPETQYF. The CDR3 nucleotides are TGTGCCAACAGCTTGGTTGGGGGGCCAGAGACCCAGTACTTC.

This clonotype occurred once. This likely stems from a read error, as it lies one base from a far larger clone. Likely a read error: the CDR3 ends without its conserved phenylalanine or tryptophan. CDR3 region: CATSDSGTSGYYTQYL. The CDR3, as DNA: TGTGCCACCAGTGATTCGGGGACTAGCGGATACTATACGCAGTATTTG. The V and J genes are TRBV6-2 or TRBV6-3 and TRBJ2-3, with 11 nucleotides matching TRBD2. The length of the CDR3 is 16 residues. Germline V gene data show CDR1 as MNHEY and CDR2 as SVGEGT.

As concerns this clonotype: A much larger clone is a single base away; this may be a read error. The V gene is TRBV6-2 or TRBV6-3, the J gene TRBJ1-1, with D tentatively TRBD1 (6 bases). Germline values: CDR1 MNHEY, CDR2 SVGEGT. Trimming stripped 5 bases from V and 3 bases from J, with 10 bases between. The CDR3 contains 13 residues. The CDR3, as DNA: TGTGCCAGCAGTAATCAGGGGTACACTGAAGCTTTCTTT. Translated, it gives CASSNQGYTEAFF.

A remark on this clonotype: This may be a read error, as it is one base from a much larger clone. The rearrangement links TRBV4-1 to TRBJ1-5, with D perhaps matching TRBD1 (5 bases). This CDR3 region has 15 residues. V was cut by 2 bases and J by 4 bases, with 12 bases left in between. The germline V gene has CDR1 MGHRA and CDR2 YSYEKL. CDR3 loop: CASSQFRGGNQPQHF. The CDR3 nucleotides are TGCGCCAGCAGCCAATTCCGGGGGGGGAATCAGCCCCAGCATTTT.

Sample share makes this clonotype medium-sized. This rearrangement joins TRBV12-3 or TRBV12-4 to TRBJ2-3, with D uncertain. V shed 3 bases and J shed 4 bases, with 5 bases lying between them. The CDR3 sequence is 12 residues long. CDR3 sequence reads: CASSFGPDTQYF. DNA for the CDR3: TGTGCCAGCAGTTTTGGGCCAGATACGCAGTATTTT.

The V call is TRBV6-1, the J call TRBJ1-6; no clear D gene. Germline loops: CDR1 MNHNS, CDR2 SASEGT. CDR3 length: 13 amino acids. V was pared by 10 bases and J by 5 bases, with 12 bases between. The CDR3 DNA is TGTGCCAACTCCGCGGGAAATAATTCACCCCTCCACTTT. Protein sequence: CANSAGNNSPLHF.

This clonotype was picked up many times. V usage is TRBV7-9 and J usage is TRBJ2-2, with TRBD1 matching over 9 bases. The CDR3 has 16 amino acids. V dropped 4 bases and J dropped 4; count of bases not matched to a gene: 7. Germline V gene lookup returns CDR1 SEHNR and CDR2 FQNEAQ (reference sequence). The CDR3 loop is CASSSRDRAFTGELFF. DNA of the CDR3: TGTGCCAGCAGCTCCCGGGACAGGGCCTTCACCGGGGAGCTGTTTTTT.

As concerns this clonotype: This may arise from a read error, as a much more abundant clone is one base away. This chain joins TRBV20-1 and TRBJ2-4; TRBD2 matches at 9 bases. Per germline, CDR1 DFQATT and CDR2 SNEGSKA (reference sequence). The CDR3 extends over 15 amino acids. The CDR3 sequence: CSSRDSGSSQNIQYF. The DNA of the CDR3 is TGCAGTTCTAGAGATAGCGGGAGCTCCCAAAACATTCAGTACTTC.

This clonotype was observed at least ten times. V usage is TRBV28 and J usage is TRBJ1-1, with D possibly matching TRBD1 (5 bases). Per the germline V gene, CDR1 is MDHEN and CDR2 is SYDVKM. The CDR3 contains 13 residues. V was clipped by 7 bases and J by 4 bases, with 13 bases between them. CDR3 amino acids: CASTNSGGTEAFF. CDR3 in DNA: TGTGCCAGCACTAACAGTGGGGGCACTGAAGCTTTCTTT. The full variable domain, in which reference TRBV28 and TRBJ1-1 provide the parts outside the CDR3, is DVKVTQSSRYLVKRTGEKVFLECVQDMDHENMFWYRQDPGLGLRLIYFSYDVKMKEKGDIPEGYSVSREKKERFSLILESASTNQTSMYLCASTNSGGTEAFFGQGTRLTVV.

This clonotype was picked up one time. This chain's CDR3 is CASSMTGIGVFYEQYF. CDR3 sequence (DNA): TGTGCCAGTAGTATGACCGGTATAGGGGTTTTCTACGAGCAGTACTTC. This chain joins TRBV19 and TRBJ2-7; possible D gene TRBD1, 5 bases. The germline gives CDR1 LNHDA, CDR2 SQIVND (reference sequence). The CDR3 is 16 amino acids. The germline V and J ends were trimmed by 3 bases and 3 bases, with 18 bases remaining between them.

As concerns this clonotype: One end of the junction does not line up with germline, which may come from a read error. This rearrangement joins TRBV27 to TRBJ2-7, with 9 nucleotides matching TRBD1. Germline assignment: CDR1 MNHEY and CDR2 SMNVEV (reference sequence). This CDR3 region has 14 residues. CDR3 nucleotide sequence: TGTGCCAGCAGTTCGGGACAGGGTGTCCACGATCAGTACTTC. Amino acid sequence: CASSSGQGVHDQYF.

The gene calls are TRBV2 and TRBJ2-7, with D unresolved. Trimming shortened V by 5 bases and J by 2 bases, and 10 bases separated the two germline ends. The CDR3 totals 13 residues. Germline V lookup: CDR1 SNHLY, CDR2 FYNNEI. As DNA, the CDR3 is TGTGCCAGCAGTTCACAGAGAACCTACGAGCAGTACTTC. Protein: CASSSQRTYEQYF.

Turning to this clonotype: With a far larger clone one base away, a read error is the likely cause. The rearrangement links TRBV7-9 to TRBJ2-5; TRBD2 matches at 12 bases. The tail of the sequence fits TRBJ2-1 better, so the J call may be wrong. Germline values: CDR1 SEHNR, CDR2 FQNEAQ (reference sequence). The CDR3 consists of 15 residues. CDR3 nucleotide sequence: TGTGCCAGCAGCTACTCTAGCGGGAGGGGGCATGAGCAGTTCTTC. Amino acids: CASSYSSGRGHEQFF.

V usage is TRBV27 and J usage is TRBJ2-1; TRBD1 matches at 9 bases. V was clipped by 6 bases and J by 5 bases; unmatched bases: 2. The CDR3 extends over 13 amino acids. Per the germline V gene, CDR1 is MNHEY and CDR2 is SMNVEV (reference sequence). The chain's CDR3 is CASRWTGDNEQFF. The CDR3 DNA sequence: TGTGCCAGCAGATGGACAGGGGACAATGAGCAGTTCTTC.

Concerning this clonotype: Relative to the germline gene, one junction end is altered; a read error may explain this. The chain carries TRBV30 and TRBJ2-6, with D unresolved. The CDR3 is 15 amino acids. Germline assignment: CDR1 GTSNPN and CDR2 SVGIG (reference sequence). The CDR3 sequence: CSWSADVAGANVLTF. The CDR3, as DNA: TGTTCCTGGAGTGCTGATGTGGCCGGGGCCAACGTCCTGACTTTC.

In this sample, this clonotype is medium-sized. The gene calls are TRBV12-3 or TRBV12-4 and TRBJ2-3; TRBD1 matches 12 bases. Trimming took 4 bases from V and 0 from J; bases not matched to a gene: 14. The CDR3 runs 20 residues. Written as DNA, the CDR3 is TGTGCCAGCAGTTATCGTGTGGAGGGGACAGGGGGCTTTAGCACAGATACGCAGTATTTT. This translates into CASSYRVEGTGGFSTDTQYF.

This clonotype was detected many times. The gene calls are TRBV20-1 and TRBJ1-1; 11 bases line up with TRBD1. The CDR3 sequence is 15 residues long. V dropped 5 bases and J dropped 5; count of bases not matched to a gene: 10. Germline CDR1 DFQATT, CDR2 SNEGSKA (reference sequence). The CDR3 region is CSAGGQGGGWTEAFF. CDR3 nucleotide sequence: TGCAGTGCTGGGGGACAGGGGGGAGGGTGGACTGAAGCTTTCTTT.

This CDR3 reads CASSLSGQGLNSPLHF. The CDR3 DNA follows: TGCGCCAGCAGCTTGTCAGGACAGGGTTTGAATTCACCCCTCCACTTT. The rearrangement links TRBV5-1 to TRBJ1-6, with 8 bases aligning to TRBD1. Germline V gene data show CDR1 as SGHRS and CDR2 as YFSETQ. The CDR3 length is 16 residues. The V segment lost 1 base and the J segment 7 bases; nucleotides outside the gene matches: 7.

As to this clonotype: This may be a read error: a much more frequent sequence differs by one nucleotide. The V gene is TRBV20-1, the J gene TRBJ2-7; no reliable D call. The V gene lost 5 bases and the J gene lost 3 bases, with 11 bases spanning the gap. CDR1 and CDR2 from the germline V gene are DFQATT and SNEGSKA (reference sequence). CDR3 length equals 12 residues. The CDR3 nucleotides are TGCAGTGCTTCTGACAAGTTCTACGAGCAGTACTTC. It encodes CSASDKFYEQYF.

This clonotype was counted at least ten times. The genes are TRBV10-2 and TRBJ1-1, with D maybe TRBD1 (6 bases). CDR3 length: 14 amino acids. CDR1 WSHSY and CDR2 SAAADI come from the germline V gene. V was shortened by 8 bases and J by 0 bases, with 13 bases between the two germline ends. The CDR3: CASSPGQMNTEAFF. CDR3 DNA: TGCGCCAGCTCGCCAGGACAGATGAACACTGAAGCTTTCTTT.

This clonotype was found many times. The V call is TRBV9, the J call TRBJ2-2, with a possible D match to TRBD1 (6 bases). Deletions cut 0 bases from V and 1 base from J, with 13 bases between. Germline loops: CDR1 SGDLS, CDR2 YYNGEE. The CDR3 is made up of 17 amino acids. The CDR3 spells CASSVDREGGNTGELFF. The CDR3 DNA is TGTGCCAGCAGCGTAGATCGTGAAGGGGGGAACACCGGGGAGCTGTTTTTT.

About this clonotype itself: A far larger clone differs by one base, so this is likely a read error. V and J are TRBV6-2 or TRBV6-3 and TRBJ1-1; D possibly corresponds to TRBD1 (6 bases). Germline CDR1 reads MNHEY; CDR2 reads SVGEGT. The CDR3 loop spans 15 amino acids. The V end was cut by 7 bases, the J end by 0 bases, with 15 bases between. CDR3 DNA sequence: TGTGCCAGCATATCCAGGGGATACATGAACACTGAAGCTTTCTTT. It codes for CASISRGYMNTEAFF.

This clonotype was recorded a few times. This chain links TRBV20-1 with TRBJ2-1; 9 nucleotides agree with TRBD2. This CDR3 comprises 15 residues. The junction had 5 bases not matched to a gene; V was cut back by 3 bases and J by 2 bases. CDR1 and CDR2 from the germline V gene are DFQATT and SNEGSKA (reference sequence). CDR3 amino acids: CSARSGTSTYNEQFF. The CDR3 region has the DNA TGCAGTGCTAGGTCGGGGACTAGCACCTACAATGAGCAGTTCTTC.

The table lists this clonotype with many counts. The rearrangement joins TRBV27 to TRBJ2-1; TRBD2 matches at 7 bases. CDR1 is MNHEY and CDR2 is SMNVEV in the germline V gene (reference sequence). Trimming cost V 2 bases and J 10 bases; bases outside gene matches: 8. CDR3 length: 14 amino acids. CDR3 coding DNA: TGTGCCAGCAGTTTAGCCTCGCACGGGGGGGAGCAGTTCTTC. Translation gives CASSLASHGGEQFF.

This clonotype was observed at least ten times. The rearrangement joins TRBV19 to TRBJ1-3; the D is unclear. Germline V gene lookup returns CDR1 LNHDA and CDR2 SQIVND (reference sequence). This CDR3 is 14 amino acids long. The V gene lost 6 bases and the J gene lost 4 bases, with 13 bases spanning the gap. The CDR3 loop reads CASSPSGNGNTIYF. CDR3 coding DNA: TGTGCCAGTAGCCCCTCGGGGAACGGAAACACCATATATTTT. Full variable domain (rest looked up from reference TRBV19 and TRBJ1-3): DGGITQSPKYLFRKEGQNVTLSCEQNLNHDAMYWYRQDPGQGLRLIYYSQIVNDFQKGDIAEGYSVSREKKESFPLTVTSAQKNPTAFYLCASSPSGNGNTIYFGEGSWLTVV.

In its sample, this clonotype was seen many times. V and J are TRBV11-2 and TRBJ2-2; a weak D match, TRBD1 (6 bases). This CDR3 region has 15 residues. Trimming stripped 1 base from V and 7 bases from J, with 13 bases between. The germline V gene encodes CDR1 SGHAT and CDR2 FQNNGV. The CDR3 loop reads CASSLVPTRGGELFF. The CDR3 DNA follows: TGTGCCAGCAGCTTAGTCCCGACCAGGGGCGGGGAGCTGTTTTTT.

The chain combines TRBV20-1 with TRBJ2-1, with D tentatively TRBD1 (6 bases). V was pared by 6 bases and J by 0 bases, with 15 bases between. This CDR3 has 15 amino acids. The germline V gene encodes CDR1 DFQATT and CDR2 SNEGSKA (reference sequence). The CDR3 DNA reads as TGCAGTGCCGTAAGAAGGGGGAGCTCCTACAATGAGCAGTTCTTC. Its translation: CSAVRRGSSYNEQFF.

Details on this clonotype: This is likely an artifact of a read error, given a far larger clone one base away. The V gene is TRBV6-8, the J gene TRBJ2-6, with unresolved D. The germline CDR1 and CDR2 sequences are MNHGY and SAAAGT. The length of the CDR3 is 14 residues. CDR3 DNA: TGTGCCAGCAGTTACTCTTCTGGGTCCAACGTCCTGACTTTC. It specifies CASSYSSGSNVLTF.